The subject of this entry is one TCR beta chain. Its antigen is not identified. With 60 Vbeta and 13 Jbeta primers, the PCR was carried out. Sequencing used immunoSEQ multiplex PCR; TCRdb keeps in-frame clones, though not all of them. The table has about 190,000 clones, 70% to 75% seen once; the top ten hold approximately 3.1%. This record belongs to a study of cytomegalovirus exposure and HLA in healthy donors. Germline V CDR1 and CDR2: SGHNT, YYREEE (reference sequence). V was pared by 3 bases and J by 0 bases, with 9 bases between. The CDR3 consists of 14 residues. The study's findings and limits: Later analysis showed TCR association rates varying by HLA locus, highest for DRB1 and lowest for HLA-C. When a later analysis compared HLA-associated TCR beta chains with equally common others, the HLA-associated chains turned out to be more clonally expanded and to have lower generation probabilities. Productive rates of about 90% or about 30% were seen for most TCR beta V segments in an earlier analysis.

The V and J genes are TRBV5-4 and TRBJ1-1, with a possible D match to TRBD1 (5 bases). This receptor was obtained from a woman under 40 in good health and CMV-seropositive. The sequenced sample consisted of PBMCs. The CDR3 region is CASSSGLMNTEAFF. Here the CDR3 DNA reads TGTGCCAGCAGCTCGGGACTAATGAACACTGAAGCTTTCTTT.